These 5 T cell receptor beta chains originate from one sample sequenced in a study of blood T cell repertoires in COVID-19. Sequencing used immunoSEQ multiplex PCR; TCRdb keeps in-frame clones, though not all of them. Of about 310,000 clones listed, around 84% are singletons. The sequencing input was peripheral blood. Receptors were obtained from a man aged 70-80 years with acute or convalescent COVID-19.

Only one count was recorded for this clone. The CDR3: CASSLGGRAAGGYTF. As DNA, the CDR3 is TGTGCCAGCAGTTTAGGGGGCAGGGCTGCGGGCGGCTACACCTTC. The chain employs TRBV28 and TRBJ1-2, with D maybe TRBD1 (6 bases). V was pared by 2 bases and J by 8 bases, with 18 bases between. In germline, CDR1 is MDHEN, CDR2 SYDVKM. The length of the CDR3 is 15 residues.

The CDR3 sequence is CASSTTGGEETQYF. CDR3 sequence (DNA): TGTGCCAGCAGTACGACAGGGGGCGAAGAGACCCAGTACTTC. This chain connects TRBV6-2 or TRBV6-3 to TRBJ2-5; the match to TRBD1 covers 10 bases. CDR3 length: 14 residues. Germline CDR1 is MNHEY and CDR2 is SVGEGT. After removal of 5 bases from V and 3 bases from J, the junction contained 3 bases not matched to a gene.

This chain connects TRBV5-1 to TRBJ2-5, with D possibly being TRBD2 (6 bases). CDR3 length: 14 residues. Germline CDR1 is SGHRS and CDR2 is YFSETQ. V was cut by 4 bases and J by 1 base, with 11 bases left in between. The CDR3 DNA sequence: TGCGCCAGCAGCCGACTAGGAGGCCAAGAGACCCAGTACTTC. It yields the protein CASSRLGGQETQYF.

This sequence joins TRBV6-5 and TRBJ1-5; the match to TRBD1 covers 7 bases. This CDR3 comprises 15 residues. Germline V lookup: CDR1 MNHEY, CDR2 SVGAGI. The V segment lost 6 bases and the J segment 5 bases; nucleotides outside the gene matches: 10. CDR3 region: CASRPGDREYQPQHF. The DNA for the CDR3 is TGTGCCAGCAGGCCCGGGGACAGAGAATATCAGCCCCAGCATTTT.

The chain links TRBV7-9 to TRBJ2-1, with D maybe TRBD1 (6 bases). CDR1 is SEHNR and CDR2 is FQNEAQ in the germline V gene (reference sequence). Trimming took off 1 base at V and 3 bases at J, with 10 bases between the two ends. This CDR3 spans 15 amino acids. The CDR3 sequence is CASSLEGTSYNEQFF. CDR3 sequence (DNA): TGTGCCAGCAGCTTAGAGGGGACAAGCTACAATGAGCAGTTCTTC.